One and the same sample provided the 27 T cell receptor beta chains below, sequenced in a study of spatial heterogeneity in lung cancer. Study-wide points: Higher tumor mutation counts went along with higher counts of expanded intratumoral alpha and beta TCRs.

As to time point: sample taken at primary tumor resection. TCRdb fed the 5' RACE reads into MiXCR, producing one record per CDR3 protein. The sample lists 15,000 to 20,000 distinct CDR3 sequences, approximately 9.5% occurring once. Which antigens these TCRs recognize remains unknown. Sample: lung tumor tissue, taken at surgery. These receptors came from a female donor with early-stage non-small cell lung cancer.

This clonotype has ten or more counts. With the library built for alpha chains, this beta chain is off target and its frequency is not meaningful. The V and J genes are TRBV3-1 and TRBJ2-3; either TRBD1 or TRBD2 may fit D (5 bases each). The germline V gene has CDR1 LGHDT and CDR2 YNNKEL (reference sequence). The CDR3 is 15 residues long. V dropped 3 bases and J dropped 6 bases, with 16 bases sitting between them. Here the CDR3 reads CASSQVGAPTDTQYF. CDR3 nucleotides: TGTGCCAGCAGCCAGGTCGGGGCCCCCACGGATACGCAGTATTTT.

Worth noting for this clonotype: This beta chain lies outside the target of a library built for alpha chains; its clone size means little. The chain is built from TRBV7-2 and TRBJ2-5; the D gene is possibly TRBD1 (6 bases). V was clipped by 4 bases and J by 0 bases, with 15 bases between them. The CDR3 extends over 16 amino acids. Germline-derived CDR1 and CDR2 are SGHTA and FQGNSA. CDR3 bases: TGTGCCAGCAGCTCATACGGGACAATGTACCAAGAGACCCAGTACTTC. It encodes CASSSYGTMYQETQYF. Variable domain in full (rest from reference TRBV7-2 and TRBJ2-5): GAGVSQSPSNKVTEKGKDVELRCDPISGHTALYWYRQSLGQGLEFLIYFQGNSAPDKSGLPSDRFSAERTGGSVSTLTIQRTQQEDSAVYLCASSSYGTMYQETQYFGPGTRLLVL.

On this clonotype itself: Since the library was made to target alpha chains, this beta chain is a stray read and its abundance is not meaningful. The chain couples TRBV2 to TRBJ2-7; D is perhaps TRBD1 (5 bases). CDR1 is SNHLY and CDR2 is FYNNEI in the germline V gene. The CDR3 totals 15 residues. V lost 2 bases, J lost 4 bases, and 15 bases lay in between. DNA for the CDR3: TGTGCCAGCAGTGAAAGGGGAACGGTCCCTTACGAGCAGTACTTC. Translating gives CASSERGTVPYEQYF.

This clonotype was observed a single time. Because the library targeted alpha chains, this beta chain is an off-target read whose size means little. The chain has TRBV6-2 or TRBV6-3 and TRBJ2-2, with 13 bases lining up with TRBD2. The junction had 7 bases not matched to a gene; V was cut back by 6 bases and J by 6 bases. The CDR3 sequence is 16 residues long. Germline CDR1 is MNHEY and CDR2 is SVGEGT. In DNA, the CDR3 is TGTGCCAGCAGAATAACTAGCGGGGGGGCTGCCGGGGAGCTGTTTTTT. Translated, it gives CASRITSGGAAGELFF.

This clonotype showed up many times. The library was built for alpha chains, so this beta chain is an off-target read and its size means little. The chain joins TRBV7-8 to TRBJ2-5, with D uncertain. CDR3 size: 13 residues. V was clipped by 2 bases and J by 2 bases, with 6 bases between them. Germline CDR1 and CDR2: SGHVS and FQNEAQ. The CDR3 DNA sequence: TGTGCCAGCAGCTTATCCGAGCAAGAGACCCAGTACTTC. Translation gives CASSLSEQETQYF.

There are many counts of this clonotype. This beta chain appears as a stray read in a library generated for alpha chains; its size is not informative. The chain recombines TRBV20-1 with TRBJ1-1; D might be TRBD1 (6 bases). CDR3 length: 13 residues. Germline CDR1 reads DFQATT; CDR2 reads SNEGSKA (reference sequence). V gave up 6 bases and J gave up 6 bases, with 17 bases separating them. CDR3 nucleotide sequence: TGCAGTGCGCCCTCCGGCGGGGGCGCTGAAGCTTTCTTT. This encodes CSAPSGGGAEAFF.

This clonotype was observed a few times. This beta chain came through as a stray read in a library set up for alpha chains, and its size says little. The chain has TRBV7-2 and TRBJ1-5; D remains ambiguous. CDR1 and CDR2 from the germline V gene are SGHTA and FQGNSA. The CDR3 runs to 17 residues. V was trimmed by 5 bases and J by 3 bases, leaving 20 bases between them. The CDR3 loop reads CASSPRVDVTLNQPQHF. In nucleotides, the CDR3 is TGTGCCAGCAGCCCCCGGGTAGACGTAACCCTCAATCAGCCCCAGCATTTT.

This clonotype was recorded at least ten times. This beta chain is off target for a library built for alpha chains, so its abundance means little. The V gene is TRBV7-9, the J gene TRBJ1-1, with D possibly matching TRBD1 (5 bases). The CDR3 contains 15 residues. V was pared by 6 bases and J by 6 bases, with 20 bases between. The germline gives CDR1 SEHNR, CDR2 FQNEAQ (reference sequence). CDR3 residues: CASSSRAGAAAEAFF. CDR3 bases: TGTGCCAGCAGTTCAAGGGCTGGGGCAGCGGCTGAAGCTTTCTTT.

This clonotype occurred many times. An end of the junction does not agree with germline; a read error may underlie this. Because the library targeted alpha chains, this beta chain is an off-target read whose size means little. CDR3: CSASRAPGGLF. The CDR3 DNA reads as TGCAGTGCTTCCCGGGCCCCGGGAGGGCTCTTT. This sequence joins TRBV20-1 and TRBJ1-1, with no clear D. Germline CDR1 and CDR2: DFQATT and SNEGSKA (reference sequence). The CDR3 covers 11 residues.

This clonotype was detected many times. This beta chain was picked up by a library intended for alpha chains and is off target, so its count carries little meaning. The chain links TRBV7-8 to TRBJ2-3; D remains unclear. The V and J ends lost 5 bases and 6 bases respectively, with 12 bases between them. The CDR3 consists of 13 residues. Germline V CDR1 and CDR2: SGHVS, FQNEAQ. CDR3 amino acids: CASSRGSRDTQYF. The CDR3 DNA reads as TGTGCCAGCAGCCGCGGCTCCCGGGATACGCAGTATTTT.

This clonotype was counted many times. This beta chain is off target for a library built for alpha chains, so its abundance means little. The chain couples TRBV9 to TRBJ1-1; possibly TRBD1 for D (5 bases). V was shortened by 2 bases and J by 3 bases, with 8 bases between the two germline ends. Germline CDR1 is SGDLS and CDR2 is YYNGEE. The CDR3 has 13 amino acids. CDR3 residues: CASSVGGYTEAFF. The CDR3 nucleotides read TGTGCCAGCAGCGTTGGGGGTTACACTGAAGCTTTCTTT.

This clonotype was picked up a small number of times. This beta chain was picked up by a library intended for alpha chains and is off target, so its count carries little meaning. The chain joins TRBV27 to TRBJ2-1, with 7 nucleotides matching TRBD1. Germline V gives CDR1 MNHEY, CDR2 SMNVEV (reference sequence). The trim removed 7 bases at V and 6 bases at J, leaving 15 bases unmatched. The CDR3 has 16 residues. The CDR3 nucleotides read TGTGCCAGCACTACTTACTTTAAGCAGGGGGTCAATGAGCAGTTCTTC. It yields the protein CASTTYFKQGVNEQFF.

Note on this clonotype: This beta chain is off target for a library built for alpha chains, so its abundance means little. The chain couples TRBV20-1 to TRBJ2-5; 8 bases map to TRBD2. CDR1 is DFQATT and CDR2 is SNEGSKA in the germline V gene (reference sequence). The CDR3 has 12 amino acids. Losses at the gene ends were 3 bases for V and 4 bases for J; bases not matched to a gene: 1. CDR3 in amino acids: CSASAGGETQYF. CDR3 nucleotides: TGCAGTGCTAGTGCGGGGGGAGAGACCCAGTACTTC.

This clonotype has just a few counts. Being off target in a library aimed at alpha chains, this beta chain has a size of little meaning. The chain joins TRBV5-1 to TRBJ1-1; D unresolved. This CDR3 is 13 amino acids long. Trimming took 5 bases from V and 3 from J, leaving 11 bases between them. The germline V gene has CDR1 SGHRS and CDR2 YFSETQ. Here the CDR3 reads CASSSRRDTEAFF. CDR3 nucleotide sequence: TGCGCCAGCAGTTCTCGTAGGGACACTGAAGCTTTCTTT.

This clonotype was detected ten times or more. The library was prepared for alpha chains; this beta chain is a stray read, so its frequency means little. The CDR3 loop is CAGSTGASEQFF. The CDR3 region has the DNA TGTGCCGGGTCGACAGGGGCCAGCGAGCAGTTCTTC. The chain links TRBV19 to TRBJ2-1; TRBD1 aligns across 8 bases. In germline, CDR1 is LNHDA, CDR2 SQIVND (reference sequence). This CDR3 has 12 residues. The V gene end was trimmed by 11 bases and the J gene end by 10 bases; junction bases not matched to a gene: 10.

This clonotype has at least ten counts. This beta chain is off target for a library built for alpha chains, so its abundance means little. The rearrangement links TRBV5-1 to TRBJ1-2; no reliable D call. The CDR3 extends over 14 amino acids. Deletions cut 2 bases from V and 0 bases from J, with 8 bases between. Germline-derived CDR1 and CDR2 are SGHRS and YFSETQ. CDR3 protein: CASSLESPNYGYTF. The CDR3 nucleotides are TGCGCCAGCAGCTTAGAATCCCCTAACTATGGCTACACCTTC.

This clonotype was counted between two and nine times. This beta chain slipped into a library made for alpha chains as a stray read, so its size is not meaningful. V usage is TRBV6-1 and J usage is TRBJ1-4; D gene ambiguous. In germline, CDR1 is MNHNS, CDR2 SASEGT. The CDR3 is made up of 13 amino acids. The ends were cut back, 8 bases at V and 3 bases at J, with 10 bases in the middle. The CDR3 coding sequence is TGTGCCAGCTCTTTTCAGCCTAATGAAAAACTGTTTTTT. This sequence encodes CASSFQPNEKLFF.

This clonotype was recorded many times. One junction end does not reproduce the germline sequence, and a read error may be involved. This beta chain slipped into a library made for alpha chains as a stray read, so its size is not meaningful. The chain employs TRBV11-1 and TRBJ2-5; 8 nucleotides align to TRBD1. Germline CDR1 is SGHAT and CDR2 is FQDESV (reference sequence). The CDR3 is 12 amino acids. The CDR3 DNA reads as TGTGCCAGCAGCTCCTCCTGGACAGGGATGAGCTTC. This sequence encodes CASSSSWTGMSF.

In its sample, this clonotype was seen many times. Since the library was made to target alpha chains, this beta chain is a stray read and its abundance is not meaningful. V gene TRBV21-1 combines with J gene TRBJ1-5. TRBV21-1 is labeled a pseudogene. CDR3 length equals 15 residues. The CDR3 is CASSKEGRQNQPQHF. The CDR3 DNA follows: TGTGCCAGCAGCAAAGAGGGTAGGCAGAATCAGCCCCAGCATTTT.

Many counts were recorded for this clonotype. This beta chain turned up in a library designed for alpha chains; as an off-target read, its abundance says little. The DNA for the CDR3 is TGTGCCAGCAGCCAAGATAGAGAACACGGTCAGCCCCAGCATTTT. Translation: CASSQDREHGQPQHF. This chain links TRBV3-1 with TRBJ1-5; D unclear. V was cut by 0 bases and J by 6 bases, with 12 bases left in between. CDR3 length equals 15 residues. Per the germline V gene, CDR1 is LGHDT and CDR2 is YNNKEL (reference sequence). The complete variable domain, with remaining parts taken from reference TRBV3-1 and TRBJ1-5, reads DTAVSQTPKYLVTQMGNDKSIKCEQNLGHDTMYWYKQDSKKFLKIMFSYNNKELIINETVPNRFSPKSPDKAHLNLHINSLELGDSAVYFCASSQDREHGQPQHFGDGTRLSIL.

As for this clonotype: Because this beta chain is a stray read in a library intended to capture alpha chains, its abundance should not be given much weight. This chain links TRBV12-3 or TRBV12-4 with TRBJ2-1; TRBD1 agrees at 10 bases. V shed 2 bases and J 5 bases; nucleotides not matched to a gene: 6. The CDR3 is 16 residues long. The DNA of the CDR3 is TGTGCCAGCAGTTTATTAAGACAGGGGGCGAACAATGAGCAGTTCTTC. It is translated as CASSLLRQGANNEQFF.

This clonotype was picked up many times. This beta chain is a stray sequence in a library constructed for alpha chains; its clone size is not meaningful. This chain connects TRBV19 to TRBJ2-7, with 7 bases lining up with TRBD1. Unmatched junction bases numbered 5, after V lost 8 bases and J lost 1 base. CDR3 length equals 13 residues. The germline CDR1 and CDR2 sequences are LNHDA and SQIVND (reference sequence). The CDR3 bases are TGTGCCAGTGGACAGGTACCATCCTACGAGCAGTACTTC. It encodes CASGQVPSYEQYF.

In its sample, this clonotype was seen many times. Because the library targeted alpha chains, this beta chain is an off-target read whose size means little. The chain employs TRBV18 and TRBJ2-7, with D possibly matching TRBD2 (6 bases). CDR1 and CDR2 from the germline V gene are KGHSH and LQKENI. The CDR3 extends over 14 amino acids. V lost 0 bases and J 6 bases, leaving 12 bases between the germline ends. CDR3 in DNA: TGTGCCAGCTCACCACCGGCTGCGGGGCCCGAGCAGTACTTC. It codes for CASSPPAAGPEQYF.

In its sample, this clonotype was seen many times. With the library built for alpha chains, this beta chain is off target and its frequency is not meaningful. The chain recombines TRBV7-3 with TRBJ2-7, with 13 positions matching TRBD2. The CDR3 spans 13 residues. The germline gives CDR1 SGHTA, CDR2 FQGTGA. J lost 5 bases, V lost 8 bases, and 3 bases had no gene match. In nucleotides, the CDR3 is TGTGCCAGCGCGACTAGCGGGGGGAACGAGCAGTACTTC. Translating gives CASATSGGNEQYF.

The sample holds a few counts of this clonotype. This beta chain slipped into a library made for alpha chains as a stray read, so its size is not meaningful. V is TRBV15 and J is TRBJ1-5, with 8 bases matching TRBD1. V shed 8 bases and J 4 bases; nucleotides not matched to a gene: 7. The length of the CDR3 is 14 residues. Germline V gene data show CDR1 as LNHNV and CDR2 as YYDKDF (reference sequence). The CDR3 bases are TGTGCCACCCACGACAGGGGCACTAATCAGCCCCAGCATTTT. Protein sequence: CATHDRGTNQPQHF.

A remark on this clonotype: Within a library made for alpha chains, this beta chain is off target, and its count is uninformative. The rearrangement joins TRBV11-3 to TRBJ2-1; D is unclear. The CDR3 length is 13 residues. Germline V CDR1 and CDR2: SGHNT, YENEEA. With 4 bases removed from V and 6 bases from J, the gap between germline ends came to 10 bases. The CDR3 loop is CASSSPWGNEQFF. Here the CDR3 DNA reads TGTGCCAGCAGCTCCCCTTGGGGCAATGAGCAGTTCTTC.

Sample share makes this clonotype medium-sized. This beta chain appears as a stray read in a library generated for alpha chains; its size is not informative. This rearrangement joins TRBV7-2 to TRBJ1-1, with 9 bases aligning to TRBD1. CDR3 size: 12 residues. After removal of 5 bases from V and 12 bases from J, the junction contained 7 bases not matched to a gene. The germline V gene encodes CDR1 SGHTA and CDR2 FQGNSA. Here the CDR3 reads CASSTGTGSTFF. The CDR3 region has the DNA TGTGCCAGCAGCACGGGGACAGGGTCGACTTTCTTT. Full variable domain (outside the CDR3, taken from reference TRBV7-2 and TRBJ1-1): GAGVSQSPSNKVTEKGKDVELRCDPISGHTALYWYRQSLGQGLEFLIYFQGNSAPDKSGLPSDRFSAERTGGSVSTLTIQRTQQEDSAVYLCASSTGTGSTFFGQGTRLTVV.